The text below deals with one T cell receptor (beta chain). This sample was included in a study of long-term antiretroviral therapy in people with HIV. Researchers report immunoSEQ v3.0 was run at survey level. Profiled with immunoSEQ multiplex PCR; TCRdb holds only in-frame clones, not every one. The sample has roughly 15,000 clones; more than 75% are singletons. The starting material was unsorted PBMCs, obtained 6.9 years after starting antiretroviral therapy. This TCR was sampled from a man in his forties or fifties with HIV.

The CDR3 loop is CSTLEDTQYF. For the CDR3, the DNA is TGCAGCACTCTAGAGGATACGCAGTATTTT. V is TRBV29-1 and J is TRBJ2-3; D gene uncertain. V was clipped by 8 bases and J by 6 bases, with 9 bases between them. This CDR3 region has 10 residues. In germline, CDR1 is SQVTM, CDR2 ANQGSEA.